Sequencing of this T cell receptor beta chain was carried out in a study of blood T cell repertoires in COVID-19 (dated by TCRdb to 2018 to 2020). About the full investigation: Samples covering the acute and convalescent phases of COVID-19 were provided by collaborators in the United States, Italy and Spain. The prospective study material was composed of cDNA or gDNA derived from T cells, B-cell-depleted T cells, or PBMCs. Deeply sampled blood TCRbeta repertoires from subjects exposed to, actively infected with, or recovered from COVID-19 were included in the dataset. The repertoires were made available in a free public database intended to serve as a resource for research on the immune response to SARS-CoV-2. Samples were obtained from the ongoing ImmuneRACE study (first 160 participants) and from 1,200 or so subjects provided by 6 global collaborators. A de-identified subject ID, COVID-19 status, age in years and sex were almost always included in the sample metadata. Where HLA class I and class II types were available, the types were taken from metadata supplied by the sample provider, not from assay-based typing.

What the authors observed across the whole study: How much clinical and demographic metadata was included differed by source and by participant, and the metadata was provided uncurated.

The immunoSEQ Assay, a bias-controlled multiplex PCR, was used to amplify TCRbeta CDR3 regions from genomic DNA. The paper's data handling went like this. The number of nucleated cells in each sample was estimated by amplification of reference gene primers within the assay. Sequence reads were collapsed and filtered to measure the absolute abundance of every unique TCRbeta CDR3 rearrangement. For each sample, productive Simpson clonality was calculated as the square root of Simpson's diversity index across productive rearrangements. The source is immuneACCESS, and TCRdb retained only in-frame sequences with V and J called. Part of the clones is not carried over; for the studies checked, unresolved V genes explain less than half of this, and the remainder is unexplained. The V and J calls and the clone size are those of that table, but D and trimming were determined from the DNA. This sample is represented by about 310,000 clones; approximately 91% of them were singletons. Around a tenth of the sample lies in the top ten.

Details on this clone: Its recognized antigen is unknown. No per-base quality is available; no much larger clone lies one base away.

In the prospective study, participants were roughly 18 to 95 years old, resided in fewer than 25 geographic areas of the United States, and were enrolled through a virtual design. In the prospective study, participants were assigned to cohorts based on the clinical history participants reported in a screening survey and a study questionnaire. For ImmuneRACE Cohort 3, a participant was defined as recovered based on two consecutive negative NP/OP PCR tests, clearance by a healthcare professional, or resolution of symptoms. Mobile phlebotomists in the prospective study collected whole blood, serum and a nasopharyngeal or oropharyngeal swab from every participant. Over a roughly 2-month period, participants in the prospective study had the option of providing additional blood draws and questionnaires. Before DNA extraction, prospective study blood samples were shipped either frozen or at room temperature.

CDR1 and CDR2, looked up from the germline V gene, are SQVTM and ANQGSEA. Trimming takes 7 bases from V and 4 bases from J, and the germline ends sit 19 bases apart. From the cysteine through the phenylalanine, the CDR3 covers 14 amino acids. Solely the CDR3 DNA is kept, with 42 bases framed from the first base. The clonotype comes from a woman aged 40-49 years who had recovered from COVID-19. The V and J genes are TRBV29-1 and TRBJ1-1, with the D segment identity uncertain. Sequenced input: PBMCs or T cells enriched from blood (not recorded which). The base sequence is TGCAGCGCCCTCAGCGGGCCTTCGGGCACTGAAGCTTTCTTT. This encodes CSALSGPSGTEAFF.